The 8 T cell receptor beta chains below were found in one sample sequenced in a study of blood T cell repertoires in COVID-19. Measured with immunoSEQ multiplex PCR; TCRdb has only the in-frame clones, and not every one. The top ten hold around 29% of the sample, which has around 86,000 clones, 75% to 85% seen once. The sequencing input was peripheral blood. The source is a woman of 80 years or more with acute or convalescent COVID-19.

This rearrangement joins TRBV6-5 to TRBJ1-5; D is unresolved. The CDR3 is 14 residues long. Deletions cut 5 bases from V and 2 bases from J, with 10 bases between. Germline loops: CDR1 MNHEY, CDR2 SVGAGI. Written as DNA, the CDR3 is TGTGCCAGCAGTACCACCGGTGGCAATCAGCCCCAGCATTTT. Amino acid sequence: CASSTTGGNQPQHF.

This rearrangement joins TRBV23-1 to TRBJ2-1; D remains ambiguous. TRBV23-1 is placed among ORFs of uncertain function. Trimming took 6 bases from V and 5 from J, leaving 20 bases between them. This CDR3 spans 16 amino acids. The CDR3 spells CASSQLGRPGDNEQFF. In DNA form, the CDR3 reads TGCGCCAGCAGCCAACTTGGGCGCCCCGGCGACAATGAGCAGTTCTTC.

This clone was seen more than once but under ten times. The chain recombines TRBV6-5 with TRBJ1-3; 7 bases fit TRBD1. The CDR3 has 15 amino acids. Germline assignment: CDR1 MNHEY and CDR2 SVGAGI. After removal of 6 bases from V and 0 bases from J, the junction contained 5 bases not matched to a gene. CDR3 DNA: TGTGCCAGCAGAAGGGGACAGAGCTCTGGAAACACCATATATTTT. This codes for CASRRGQSSGNTIYF.

The chain recombines TRBV23-1 with TRBJ2-5; tentatively, D is TRBD1 (5 bases). TRBV23-1 is noted as an ORF with a role that remains uncertain. The CDR3 totals 16 residues. The germline V and J ends were trimmed by 0 bases and 5 bases, with 16 bases remaining between them. The DNA of the CDR3 is TGCGCCAGCAGTCAATCAAGGGGCGACGAAGGTGAGACCCAGTACTTC. Protein sequence: CASSQSRGDEGETQYF.

This sequence joins TRBV4-1 and TRBJ2-5; 7 bases are shared with TRBD2. The CDR3 totals 16 residues. The germline V gene has CDR1 MGHRA and CDR2 YSYEKL. V shed 0 bases and J 5 bases; nucleotides not matched to a gene: 9. The CDR3 here is CASSQEGSRRGETQYF. The CDR3 nucleotides read TGCGCCAGCAGCCAAGAAGGGTCCAGGCGGGGGGAGACCCAGTACTTC.

CDR3 bases: TGTGCCAGCAGCTTCACAGGGGGAGGTACTGAAGCTTTCTTT. Translated: CASSFTGGGTEAFF. The V call is TRBV7-9, the J call TRBJ1-1, with 8 bases identical to TRBD1. The germline CDR1 and CDR2 sequences are SEHNR and FQNEAQ (reference sequence). Trimming at V came to 3 bases and at J to 5 bases, leaving 5 bases not matched to a gene. The CDR3 has 14 amino acids.

The chain has TRBV29-1 and TRBJ2-5, with 7 nucleotides matching TRBD1. Germline loops: CDR1 SQVTM, CDR2 ANQGSEA. The CDR3 sequence is 14 residues long. V was clipped by 3 bases and J by 2 bases; unmatched bases: 6. CDR3 sequence (DNA): TGCAGCGTTGATGCCAGGGGGAGACAAGAGACCCAGTACTTC. Residues: CSVDARGRQETQYF.

The chain combines TRBV23-1 with TRBJ2-5; D is perhaps TRBD1 (5 bases). TRBV23-1 is treated as an ORF (open reading frame) with a function not yet certain. The CDR3 spans 15 residues. V was shortened by 0 bases and J by 0 bases, with 8 bases between the two germline ends. As DNA, the CDR3 is TGCGCCAGCAGTCAATCGACAGACGACCAAGAGACCCAGTACTTC. Amino acids: CASSQSTDDQETQYF.